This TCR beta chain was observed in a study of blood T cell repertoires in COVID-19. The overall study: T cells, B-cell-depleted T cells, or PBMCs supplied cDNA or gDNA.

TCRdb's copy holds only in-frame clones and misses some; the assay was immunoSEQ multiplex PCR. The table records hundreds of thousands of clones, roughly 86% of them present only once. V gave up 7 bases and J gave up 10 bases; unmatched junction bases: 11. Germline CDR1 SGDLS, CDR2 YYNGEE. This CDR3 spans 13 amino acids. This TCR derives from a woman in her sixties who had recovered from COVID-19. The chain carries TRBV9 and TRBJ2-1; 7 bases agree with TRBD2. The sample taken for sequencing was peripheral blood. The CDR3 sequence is CASEAGVFGEQFF. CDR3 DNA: TGTGCCAGCGAGGCGGGGGTGTTCGGCGAGCAGTTCTTC.